One and the same sample provided the 17 T cell receptor beta chains below, sequenced in a study of identical twins. MiXCR, applied by TCRdb to the 5' RACE reads, yields one record per CDR3 protein. The data show 400,000 to 650,000 distinct CDR3 sequences, with roughly 21% seen just once and roughly 0.91% held by the top ten. These sequences were also reported in another study, on T cells expressing NK-cell markers.

What was sequenced was CD4+ T cells sorted from blood. These receptors were taken from a woman between 18 and 29 years old in good health.

This clonotype was counted between two and nine times. The chain combines TRBV29-1 with TRBJ1-3; D is ambiguous. The V end lost 4 bases, the J end lost 2 bases, and 12 bases lay between the germline ends. The CDR3 has 14 amino acids. Looked up from germline, CDR1 is SQVTM and CDR2 is ANQGSEA. The CDR3 region is CSVVERSAGNTIYF. As DNA, the CDR3 is TGCAGCGTTGTGGAAAGGTCGGCTGGAAACACCATATATTTT.

The rearrangement uses TRBV6-5 and TRBJ2-1, with D tentatively TRBD1 or TRBD2 (5 bases each). Germline CDR1 and CDR2: MNHEY and SVGAGI. The length of the CDR3 is 16 residues. Trimming cost V 2 bases and J 1 base, with 12 bases left between them. This CDR3 reads CASSYGRGVSYNEQFF. The CDR3, as DNA: TGTGCCAGCAGTTACGGCCGGGGCGTATCCTACAATGAGCAGTTCTTC.

The chain is built from TRBV5-6 and TRBJ2-7; D remains ambiguous. CDR1 and CDR2 (germline): SGHDT, YYEEEE. V shed 1 base and J shed 5 bases, with 7 bases lying between them. This CDR3 spans 12 amino acids. The CDR3 DNA sequence: TGTGCCAGCAGCTTGATGCTACACGAGCAGTACTTC. Translated, it gives CASSLMLHEQYF.

This clonotype has just a few counts. This rearrangement joins TRBV20-1 to TRBJ2-5; 9 bases match TRBD1. The germline gives CDR1 DFQATT, CDR2 SNEGSKA (reference sequence). Trimming cost V 7 bases and J 2 bases; bases outside gene matches: 14. The CDR3 consists of 16 residues. CDR3 coding DNA: TGCAGTGGCAGCGGGACAGGGTATGGCAGACAAGAGACCCAGTACTTC. It specifies CSGSGTGYGRQETQYF.

This clonotype was detected only a few times. Here the CDR3 reads CASRGPASYEQYF. DNA of the CDR3: TGTGCCAGCAGAGGACCGGCGTCCTACGAGCAGTACTTC. V is TRBV6-1 and J is TRBJ2-7; D gene ambiguous. Germline CDR1 is MNHNS and CDR2 is SASEGT. V lost 6 bases to trimming and J lost 1 base, with 10 bases between them. CDR3 length equals 13 residues.

This clonotype was observed many times. The CDR3 is CASGRAADTQYF. DNA of the CDR3: TGTGCCAGCGGGAGGGCCGCAGATACGCAGTATTTT. The V gene is TRBV12-3 or TRBV12-4, the J gene TRBJ2-3; 7 bases align to TRBD2. V trimming: 8 bases; J trimming: 4 bases; junction bases outside the gene matches: 3. The CDR3 spans 12 residues.

The J gene is TRBJ1-1, the V gene TRBV12-3 or TRBV12-4; 7 nucleotides line up with TRBD1. The CDR3 length is 13 residues. The junction had 6 bases not matched to a gene; V was cut back by 7 bases and J by 4 bases. CDR3 sequence: CASTPPGGTEAFF. As DNA, the CDR3 is TGTGCCAGCACCCCACCAGGGGGCACTGAAGCTTTCTTT.

In this sample, this clonotype turned up a few times. This sequence joins TRBV11-2 and TRBJ2-1; TRBD2 matches 8 bases. Germline V gene lookup returns CDR1 SGHAT and CDR2 FQNNGV. With V trimmed by 5 bases and J by 6 bases, 9 bases remained unmatched. This CDR3 is built from 15 residues. The CDR3 sequence is CASSPGGDGLNEQFF. The CDR3 region has the DNA TGTGCCAGCAGCCCCGGGGGGGACGGCCTCAATGAGCAGTTCTTC.

V is TRBV7-8 and J is TRBJ2-7; D unclear. Trimming stripped 5 bases from V and 3 bases from J, with 11 bases between. The CDR3 totals 13 residues. The germline gives CDR1 SGHVS, CDR2 FQNEAQ. The CDR3 is CASSHKWDYEQYF. DNA for the CDR3: TGTGCCAGCAGCCATAAGTGGGACTACGAGCAGTACTTC.

This clonotype was picked up many times. The chain carries TRBV20-1 and TRBJ2-5, with TRBD2 matching 9 bases. Unmatched junction bases numbered 4, after V lost 3 bases and J lost 5 bases. Germline values: CDR1 DFQATT, CDR2 SNEGSKA (reference sequence). This CDR3 region has 13 residues. In DNA form, the CDR3 reads TGCAGTGCTAGGGTAGCGGGAGTGGAGACCCAGTACTTC. It translates to CSARVAGVETQYF.

CDR3 sequence reads: CAYWADTQYF. As DNA, the CDR3 is TGTGCCTACTGGGCAGATACGCAGTATTTT. The chain carries TRBV7-9 and TRBJ2-3; D is unresolved. CDR3 length: 10 residues. V shed 11 bases and J shed 4 bases, with 7 bases lying between them. Germline V lookup: CDR1 SEHNR, CDR2 FQNEAQ (reference sequence).

This clonotype was counted between two and nine times. This chain joins TRBV5-1 and TRBJ2-3; D is possibly TRBD2 (6 bases). Germline values: CDR1 SGHRS, CDR2 YFSETQ. The CDR3 is 15 amino acids. V was shortened by 2 bases and J by 6 bases, with 16 bases between the two germline ends. The CDR3 here is CASSFAGPLVDTQYF. DNA for the CDR3: TGCGCCAGCAGCTTTGCGGGACCTCTTGTGGATACGCAGTATTTT.

This clonotype has a handful of counts. The chain links TRBV20-1 to TRBJ2-7; possible D gene TRBD1, 6 bases. Germline V gives CDR1 DFQATT, CDR2 SNEGSKA (reference sequence). V gave up 6 bases and J gave up 3 bases, with 18 bases separating them. This CDR3 is 14 amino acids long. In DNA, the CDR3 is TGCAGTGCCAGCTATTTGGGACAACTCTACGAGCAGTACTTC. Protein sequence: CSASYLGQLYEQYF.

The CDR3 region is CASILLRGVGTEAFF. Written as DNA, the CDR3 is TGTGCCAGCATCCTTCTGCGGGGCGTTGGTACTGAAGCTTTCTTT. The rearrangement uses TRBV12-3 or TRBV12-4 and TRBJ1-1; tentative D call: TRBD1 (5 bases). This CDR3 region has 15 residues. V dropped 7 bases and J dropped 5 bases, with 20 bases sitting between them.

This clonotype occurred many times. V is TRBV29-1 and J is TRBJ2-1; a weak D match, TRBD2 (6 bases). V was trimmed by 7 bases and J by 8 bases, leaving 18 bases between them. Germline CDR1 is SQVTM and CDR2 is ANQGSEA. The CDR3 contains 13 residues. CDR3 in DNA: TGCAGCGCCAAGGGACTTGGCCTCCATGAGCAGTTCTTC. Translation gives CSAKGLGLHEQFF.

This clonotype was detected only a few times. This sequence joins TRBV7-2 and TRBJ2-1; TRBD2 agrees at 8 bases. Germline V gives CDR1 SGHTA, CDR2 FQGNSA. Trimming cost V 5 bases and J 9 bases; bases outside gene matches: 12. CDR3 size: 15 residues. The CDR3 is CASSHGLARGGEQFF. CDR3 bases: TGTGCCAGCAGCCATGGACTAGCCAGAGGGGGTGAGCAGTTCTTC.

This clonotype was picked up a small number of times. The J gene is TRBJ1-1, the V gene TRBV10-3, with 8 bases lining up with TRBD1. V gave up 2 bases and J gave up 6 bases; unmatched junction bases: 8. Germline values: CDR1 ENHRY, CDR2 SYGVKD. CDR3 length: 15 residues. The CDR3 spells CAISEGQGRGPEAFF. DNA of the CDR3: TGTGCCATCAGTGAGGGACAGGGAAGGGGGCCTGAAGCTTTCTTT.